Listed here are 8 T cell receptor beta chains from one sample, sequenced in a study of CD4 T cell repertoires in COVID-19. Sequencing was performed with immunoSEQ multiplex PCR; in TCRdb, only in-frame clones are kept and a portion is missing. The sample lists about 75,000 clones; 83% were seen once. This sample comprised CD4+ T cells from peripheral blood, obtained after recovery from COVID-19. These receptor sequences come from a human donor who had COVID-19.

The rearrangement links TRBV19 to TRBJ2-2; TRBD1 matches at 8 bases. This CDR3 spans 16 amino acids. J lost 0 bases, V lost 5 bases, and 5 bases had no gene match. In germline, CDR1 is LNHDA, CDR2 SQIVND (reference sequence). In DNA form, the CDR3 reads TGTGCCAGTAGTCTCCAACAGGGGGCGAACACCGGGGAGCTGTTTTTT. This translates into CASSLQQGANTGELFF.

The rearrangement joins TRBV6-5 to TRBJ1-5; D is perhaps TRBD1 (5 bases). Trimming took off 8 bases at V and 4 bases at J, with 15 bases between the two ends. CDR1 and CDR2 (germline): MNHEY, SVGAGI. CDR3 size: 14 residues. In DNA form, the CDR3 reads TGTGCCAGCGCTAGCGAGACAGCTAATCAGCCCCAGCATTTT. Protein: CASASETANQPQHF.

The chain joins TRBV19 to TRBJ1-2, with TRBD1 matching over 7 bases. CDR1 LNHDA and CDR2 SQIVND come from the germline V gene (reference sequence). V trimming: 4 bases; J trimming: 4 bases; junction bases outside the gene matches: 12. This CDR3 spans 16 amino acids. Here the CDR3 DNA reads TGTGCCAGTAGTAGAGCCGGGGACAGACTCCCCTATGGCTACACCTTC. It specifies CASSRAGDRLPYGYTF.

The V and J genes are TRBV18 and TRBJ1-3; 7 bases align to TRBD1. V dropped 4 bases and J dropped 0; count of bases not matched to a gene: 3. This CDR3 has 15 amino acids. Looked up from germline, CDR1 is KGHSH and CDR2 is LQKENI. CDR3 sequence reads: CASSHRDSSGNTIYF. For the CDR3, the DNA is TGTGCCAGCTCACATCGGGACAGCTCTGGAAACACCATATATTTT.

This chain joins TRBV28 and TRBJ2-7; TRBD2 might be the D (6 bases). The V end lost 5 bases, the J end lost 3 bases, and 14 bases lay between the germline ends. Germline assignment: CDR1 MDHEN and CDR2 SYDVKM. This CDR3 has 14 residues. The CDR3 reads CASSVHKGGYEQYF. CDR3 in DNA: TGTGCCAGCAGTGTCCATAAGGGAGGCTACGAGCAGTACTTC.

The chain carries TRBV28 and TRBJ2-3; D is undetermined. CDR3 size: 15 residues. Germline CDR1 is MDHEN and CDR2 is SYDVKM. V lost 4 bases and J lost 0, with 11 bases in between. The CDR3 protein is CASSSRHHSTDTQYF. In DNA form, the CDR3 reads TGTGCCAGCAGTTCTCGACACCATAGCACAGATACGCAGTATTTT.

J is TRBJ2-1 and V is TRBV1; the table gives TRBD2 as D, unverified against the DNA. TRBV1 is classified as a pseudogene. The CDR3 is 18 residues long. Written as DNA, the CDR3 is TGCACCAGCAGCCGAATGACCCGGGACTCCCCCTCAAACAATGAGCAGTTCTTC. This gives the protein CTSSRMTRDSPSNNEQFF.

The chain has TRBV3-1 (or the pseudogene TRBV3-2) and TRBJ1-2; D ambiguous. Trimming cost V 4 bases and J 8 bases, with 14 bases left between them. CDR1 and CDR2 from the germline V gene are LGHDT and YNNKEL (reference sequence). This CDR3 has 13 residues. The CDR3 DNA reads TGTGCCAGCAGCCGCCGGGGAGCGGAAGGCTACACCTTC. Translated, it gives CASSRRGAEGYTF.